This T cell receptor (beta chain) emerged from a study of human T cells and chemical hapten exposure. Turning to the study itself: TCR yields differed between samples (mainly from small differences in pooled library volume).

The time point is: patch test 1, 2 weeks after DPC sensitization. Specified treatment: therapeutic diphenylcyclopropenone sensitization with weekly scalp DPC. The authors extracted total RNA from unfractionated whole blood. The germline gives CDR1 DFQATT, CDR2 SNEGSKA (reference sequence). Trimming took 3 bases from V and 9 from J; bases not matched to a gene: 10. The CDR3 loop spans 16 amino acids. Many counts were recorded for this clonotype. Its antigen is unknown. Each CDR3 protein is one row after TCRdb ran MiXCR on the RACE reads. The profile shows about 57,000 distinct CDR3 sequences, 9% to 9.5% of them singletons. Findings of the study overall: Sensitizing with DPC caused no change in TCRs above 1 in 1000 frequency.

This clonotype was sampled from a middle-aged woman with alopecia areata. Some clones in this sample may be carry-over from other donors' samples. The sequencing used whole blood, collected in connection with sensitization to the hapten diphenylcyclopropenone (DPC). The V call is TRBV20-1, the J call TRBJ2-1; 14 nucleotides align to TRBD2. CDR3 in DNA: TGCAGTGCTAGGGGACTAGCGGGGGCCCCGGGTTTTGAGCAGTTCTTC. It translates to CSARGLAGAPGFEQFF.